This entry features one T cell receptor beta chain sequence. These data originate in a study of OX40 agonist ivuxolimab in advanced cancers. The repertoire was sequenced with immunoSEQ multiplex PCR; TCRdb's copy has only in-frame clones and lacks some. The table lists 15,000 to 20,000 clones, 80% to 90% of them singletons, with about 20% in the top ten. Per germline, CDR1 MNHEY and CDR2 SVGAGI. The ends were cut back, 4 bases at V and 11 bases at J, with 17 bases in the middle. CDR3 length: 13 amino acids. The receptor was isolated from an adult with an advanced solid tumor such as melanoma, head and neck, liver or kidney cancer. The gene calls are TRBV6-5 and TRBJ2-5; TRBD1 or TRBD2 may be the D gene (5 bases each). The sequences come from CD4+ or CD8+ T cells sorted from blood, collected in a trial of the OX40 agonist ivuxolimab. The CDR3 nucleotides read TGTGCCAGCAGTTGGGACCTCCTGGGTGAGCAGTACTTC. It translates to CASSWDLLGEQYF.